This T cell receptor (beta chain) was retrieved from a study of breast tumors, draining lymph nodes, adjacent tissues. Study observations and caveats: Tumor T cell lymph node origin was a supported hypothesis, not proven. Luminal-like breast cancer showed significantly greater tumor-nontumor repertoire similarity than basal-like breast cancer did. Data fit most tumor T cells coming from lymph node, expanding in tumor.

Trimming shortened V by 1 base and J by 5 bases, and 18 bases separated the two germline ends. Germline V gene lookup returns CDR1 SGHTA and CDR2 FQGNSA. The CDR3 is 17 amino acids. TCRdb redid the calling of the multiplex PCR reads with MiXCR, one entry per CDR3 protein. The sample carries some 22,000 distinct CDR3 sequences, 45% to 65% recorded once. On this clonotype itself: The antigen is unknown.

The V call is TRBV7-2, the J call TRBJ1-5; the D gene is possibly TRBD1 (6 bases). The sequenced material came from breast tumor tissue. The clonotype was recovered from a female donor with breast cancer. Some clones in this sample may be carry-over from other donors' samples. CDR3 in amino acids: CASSLGRGQTPYQPQHF. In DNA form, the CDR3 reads TGTGCCAGCAGCTTAGGGCGGGGACAAACCCCCTATCAGCCCCAGCATTTT.